The next 6 T cell receptor beta chains were all read from a single sample in a study of T-cell memory formation after mild COVID-19. TCRdb analysed the 5' RACE reads with MiXCR anew, one entry per CDR3 protein. The profile covers approximately 300,000 distinct CDR3 sequences, with approximately 16% appearing a single time and about 22% taken by the ten largest. Input material: PBMCs or a T cell subset sorted from them (not recorded which). Receptors were obtained from a man aged 18 to 29 who had mild COVID-19 (a few samples of this study predate the infection). Cell type and time point are not known.

This chain joins TRBV5-1 and TRBJ2-7; maybe TRBD1 (6 bases). CDR1 and CDR2 (germline): SGHRS, YFSETQ. The CDR3 sequence is 14 residues long. V lost 2 bases, J lost 4 bases, and 13 bases lay in between. The CDR3 nucleotides read TGCGCCAGCAGCTTAACCGGACAGTATTACGAGCAGTACTTC. The encoded protein is CASSLTGQYYEQYF.

This clonotype showed up just a few times. V gene TRBV4-1 combines with J gene TRBJ2-3; D gene unclear. The CDR3 loop spans 14 amino acids. Trimming took 0 bases from V and 9 from J, leaving 13 bases between them. Per the germline V gene, CDR1 is MGHRA and CDR2 is YSYEKL. This CDR3 is CASSQDRPPGTQYF. The CDR3 nucleotides read TGCGCCAGCAGCCAAGATAGGCCCCCCGGCACGCAGTATTTT.

This rearrangement joins TRBV18 to TRBJ1-2, with a possible D match to TRBD1 (5 bases). The V and J ends lost 3 bases and 2 bases respectively, with 16 bases between them. Looked up from germline, CDR1 is KGHSH and CDR2 is LQKENI. The CDR3 is 16 residues long. The CDR3, as DNA: TGTGCCAGCTCACCCTCTCTGCCGGGGCAAAACTATGGCTACACCTTC. Translating it yields CASSPSLPGQNYGYTF. Full variable domain (rest looked up from reference TRBV18 and TRBJ1-2): NAGVMQNPRHLVRRRGQEARLRCSPMKGHSHVYWYRQLPEEGLKFMVYLQKENIIDESGMPKERFSAEFPKEGPSILRIQQVVRGDSAAYFCASSPSLPGQNYGYTFGSGTRLTVV.

The CDR3 here is CSARDAGGVNTEAFF. For the CDR3, the DNA is TGCAGTGCTAGAGATGCGGGCGGGGTGAACACTGAAGCTTTCTTT. The rearrangement uses TRBV20-1 and TRBJ1-1; D gene ambiguous. The ends were cut back, 0 bases at V and 0 bases at J, with 11 bases in the middle. Per the germline V gene, CDR1 is DFQATT and CDR2 is SNEGSKA (reference sequence). This CDR3 has 15 residues.

A few counts support this clonotype. The chain links TRBV5-1 to TRBJ2-1; 10 positions agree with TRBD2. The CDR3 is made up of 16 amino acids. Looked up from germline, CDR1 is SGHRS and CDR2 is YFSETQ. The ends lost 4 bases at V and 3 bases at J; junction bases unmatched: 7. The CDR3 sequence: CASSPLSGGVYNEQFF. The CDR3 nucleotides read TGCGCCAGCAGCCCCCTAAGCGGGGGGGTCTACAATGAGCAGTTCTTC.

The sample holds a few counts of this clonotype. The chain recombines TRBV6-5 with TRBJ1-5, with 7 bases that match TRBD1. The CDR3 consists of 15 residues. V was clipped by 4 bases and J by 7 bases; unmatched bases: 10. Germline CDR1 is MNHEY and CDR2 is SVGAGI. The CDR3 spells CASSSGTAGRQPQHF. In nucleotides, the CDR3 is TGTGCCAGCAGTTCTGGGACAGCGGGTAGGCAGCCCCAGCATTTT.